The present T cell receptor (beta chain) was sequenced within a study of blood T cell repertoires in COVID-19 (dated by TCRdb to the early 2020s). The study in broad terms: Collaborator samples came from the United States, Italy and Spain and covered acute and convalescent phases of COVID-19. The prospective study material was composed of cDNA or gDNA derived from T cells, B-cell-depleted T cells, or PBMCs. Subjects who had been exposed to COVID-19, were actively infected with it, or had recovered from it provided the deeply sampled blood TCRbeta repertoires that made up the dataset. The repertoires were released in a freely available public database meant as a resource for research on the immune response to SARS-CoV-2. Samples came from the ongoing ImmuneRACE study (first 160 participants) plus 1,254 subjects from 6 global collaborators. A de-identified subject ID, COVID-19 status, age in years and sex were almost always included in the sample metadata. HLA class I and class II types, where available, came from metadata supplied by the sample provider rather than from assay-based typing. Findings and caveats that apply to the study as a whole: The quantity of clinical and demographic metadata differed by source and by participant and was supplied without curation.

From cysteine to phenylalanine, the CDR3 is 13 amino acids long. CDR3 DNA is the only sequence kept; it has 39 bases, read in frame from the first base. CDR1 and CDR2 (LGHNA, YNFKEQ) derive from the germline V gene. The trim is 2 bases for V and 2 bases for J, with a gap of 7 bases between the germline ends. This clone appeared a few times. The antigen this receptor binds is unknown. No much larger clone exists at a distance of one base, and base qualities are not known. Whole blood was collected in K2EDTA tubes by collaborating institutions according to the institutions' own protocols. For TCRbeta analysis, collaborators shipped samples as frozen whole blood, isolated PBMCs, or DNA extracted from either of those sample types. TCRbeta CDR3 regions were amplified from genomic DNA using the immunoSEQ Assay, a bias-controlled multiplex PCR. In the authors' own workflow: Nucleated cell counts per sample were estimated from amplification of reference gene primers within the assay. To quantify the absolute abundance of each unique TCRbeta CDR3 rearrangement, sequence reads were collapsed and filtered. For each sample, productive Simpson clonality was calculated as the square root of Simpson's diversity index across productive rearrangements. Entries here come from immuneACCESS through TCRdb and include only in-frame sequences with V and J called. Some clones fail to appear in such tables; in the studies checked, an unresolved V gene covers under half of the shortfall, and the cause of the remainder is unknown. The D gene and trimming were derived from the DNA, and the V and J assignments and clone size from that table. Present in this sample are about 42,000 clones, roughly four fifths of which were seen just once. The ten largest account for 40% to 55% of the sample.

The sample comprised peripheral blood. The rearrangement joined TRBV4-2 to TRBJ2-7; the D gene cannot be named for sure. This TCR derives from a human donor in a cohort sampled during active COVID-19. The CDR3 protein sequence reads: CASSQLITYEQYF. In nucleotide form, the sequence is TGTGCCAGCAGCCAATTAATAACCTACGAGCAGTACTTC.